The clone carrying this TCR beta chain was observed a few times. The antigen remains unidentified. The data were obtained in a study of cytomegalovirus exposure and HLA in healthy donors. PCR primers comprised 60 Vbeta and 13 Jbeta primers. Method: immunoSEQ multiplex PCR; TCRdb's copy keeps in-frame clones and lacks some. Altogether about 200,000 clones are present, roughly 13% being singletons, with the ten largest covering roughly 7.7%. Study results and caveats: In a later analysis, V- and J-gene trimming of beta chains associated with a DCLRE1C missense variant, replicated independently.

All the people who gave samples were healthy bone marrow donors. The sample taken for sequencing was PBMCs. The clonotype comes from a man in his fifties in good health and CMV-seropositive.

CDR3 bases: TGTGCCAGCAGCTATACGACAGGGGATAATGAAAAACTGTTTTTT. As protein: CASSYTTGDNEKLFF. J is TRBJ1-4 and V is TRBV11-2; the match to TRBD1 covers 8 bases. With V trimmed by 4 bases and J by 4 bases, 5 bases remained unmatched. CDR3 length equals 15 residues. CDR1 SGHAT and CDR2 FQNNGV come from the germline V gene.